Below, 11 T cell receptor beta chains from the same sample are listed, as sequenced in a study of graft-versus-host responses after intestinal transplantation. No cognate antigen is known for these TCRs. Sequencing used immunoSEQ multiplex PCR; TCRdb keeps in-frame clones, though not all of them. The data show tens of thousands of clones, with approximately 94% seen just once and 0.35% to 0.45% held by the top ten. Sequenced here: unstimulated CD4+ T cells sorted from spleen or lymph node cells, sampled before transplant. These receptors were taken from a human donor who was the organ donor for an intestinal transplant.

The chain joins TRBV7-2 to TRBJ1-1, with D tentatively TRBD1 (5 bases). Germline V lookup: CDR1 SGHTA, CDR2 FQGNSA. The CDR3 has 13 residues. Trimming stripped 6 bases from V and 5 bases from J, with 13 bases between. CDR3 in amino acids: CASSFRVATEAFF. The CDR3 DNA follows: TGTGCCAGCAGTTTCAGGGTGGCGACTGAAGCTTTCTTT.

The CDR3 sequence: CASSSLRGTANYGYTF. CDR3 coding DNA: TGTGCCAGCAGCTCCCTTCGTGGAACAGCGAACTATGGCTACACCTTC. This chain joins TRBV11-2 and TRBJ1-2, with D unclear. V lost 4 bases to trimming and J lost 2 bases, with 17 bases between them. The CDR3 length is 16 residues. Germline lookup yields CDR1 SGHAT and CDR2 FQNNGV. Looking up the rest from reference TRBV11-2 and TRBJ1-2 gives the full variable domain: EAGVAQSPRYKIIEKRQSVAFWCNPISGHATLYWYQQILGQGPKLLIQFQNNGVVDDSQLPKDRFSAERLKGVDSTLKIQPAKLEDSAVYLCASSSLRGTANYGYTFGSGTRLTVV.

The chain couples TRBV9 to TRBJ2-3; possibly TRBD1 for D (6 bases). CDR1 and CDR2 (germline): SGDLS, YYNGEE. This CDR3 has 16 amino acids. With 4 bases removed from V and 0 bases from J, the gap between germline ends came to 15 bases. Here the CDR3 DNA reads TGTGCCAGCAGCCCGCATGGACAGCGGAGCACAGATACGCAGTATTTT. The encoded protein is CASSPHGQRSTDTQYF.

The chain couples TRBV5-5 to TRBJ2-1; 9 bases line up with TRBD1. The CDR3 length is 14 residues. CDR1 is SGHKS and CDR2 is YYEKEE in the germline V gene (reference sequence). The junction had 1 base not matched to a gene; V was cut back by 4 bases and J by 2 bases. CDR3 residues: CASSRDRAYNEQFF. The CDR3 region has the DNA TGTGCCAGCAGCAGGGACAGGGCCTACAATGAGCAGTTCTTC. Looking up the rest from reference TRBV5-5 and TRBJ2-1 gives the full variable domain: DAGVTQSPTHLIKTRGQQVTLRCSPISGHKSVSWYQQVLGQGPQFIFQYYEKEERGRGNFPDRFSARQFPNYSSELNVNALLLGDSALYLCASSRDRAYNEQFFGPGTRLTVL.

This clone was seen a few times. V gene TRBV5-6 combines with J gene TRBJ2-3, with D perhaps matching TRBD1 (5 bases). Trimming removed 0 bases at V and 0 bases at J, with 11 bases between. The germline V gene has CDR1 SGHDT and CDR2 YYEEEE. The CDR3 is made up of 16 amino acids. CDR3 protein: CASSLEGLTSTDTQYF. Here the CDR3 DNA reads TGTGCCAGCAGCTTGGAGGGGCTCACAAGCACAGATACGCAGTATTTT.

This chain joins TRBV6-5 and TRBJ1-2; 7 positions agree with TRBD1. CDR1 is MNHEY and CDR2 is SVGAGI in the germline V gene. The CDR3 is 15 amino acids. V shed 6 bases, J shed 0 bases, and the junction held 7 bases outside the gene matches. The DNA for the CDR3 is TGTGCCAGCAGCCGCGAAGGGACAGCTAACTATGGCTACACCTTC. Its protein product is CASSREGTANYGYTF.

This chain connects TRBV7-2 to TRBJ2-7, with no clear D. Trimming removed 5 bases at V and 0 bases at J, with 8 bases between. From germline, CDR1 is SGHTA and CDR2 FQGNSA. CDR3 length: 13 amino acids. DNA for the CDR3: TGTGCCAGCAGCAACCCGCTCTCCTACGAGCAGTACTTC. Amino acids: CASSNPLSYEQYF.

The chain links TRBV12-5 to TRBJ2-2; no clear D. Per germline, CDR1 LGHNT and CDR2 FRNRAP. The CDR3 totals 12 residues. Trimming removed 2 bases at V and 2 bases at J, with 0 bases between. The CDR3: CASGLNTGELFF. In DNA, the CDR3 is TGTGCTAGTGGTTTGAACACCGGGGAGCTGTTTTTT.

This rearrangement joins TRBV5-1 to TRBJ1-1, with a tentative D call TRBD1 (5 bases). Trimming removed 0 bases at V and 5 bases at J, with 14 bases between. Germline V CDR1 and CDR2: SGHRS, YFSETQ. The CDR3 length is 15 residues. In DNA, the CDR3 is TGCGCCAGCAGCTTGGATGCAGGGCGTAGGACTGAAGCTTTCTTT. Its translation is CASSLDAGRRTEAFF.

This clone has a single count. The V and J genes are TRBV6-5 and TRBJ2-4, with D possibly being TRBD1 (5 bases). The CDR3 has 12 residues. V dropped 7 bases and J dropped 2 bases, with 6 bases sitting between them. CDR1 is MNHEY and CDR2 is SVGAGI in the germline V gene. The CDR3 region is CASKGSKNIQYF. The CDR3 nucleotides are TGTGCCAGCAAGGGGTCCAAAAACATTCAGTACTTC.

V is TRBV6-5 and J is TRBJ1-5, with 10 nucleotides matching TRBD1. The CDR3 is 13 residues long. Germline CDR1 reads MNHEY; CDR2 reads SVGAGI. Losses at the gene ends were 6 bases for V and 6 bases for J; bases not matched to a gene: 2. In DNA form, the CDR3 reads TGTGCCAGCAGAGGACAGGGGGTTCAGCCCCAGCATTTT. Amino acid sequence: CASRGQGVQPQHF.